This T cell receptor beta chain came from a study of cytomegalovirus exposure and HLA in healthy donors. A note on this clone: Antigen: not known.

The primer mix had 60 Vbeta and 13 Jbeta primers. The protocol was immunoSEQ multiplex PCR, while the TCRdb copy is restricted to in-frame clones and leaves out a portion. The table has a few hundred thousand clones, about 79% seen once. The CDR3 loop spans 13 amino acids. V shed 8 bases, J shed 8 bases, and the junction held 8 bases outside the gene matches. Germline values: CDR1 MNHEY, CDR2 SVGAGI. Findings of the study overall: DRB1 had the most TCR associations and HLA-C the fewest, a later analysis found, with rates varying by HLA locus. The study put under 200 TCR beta chains on its list as cytomegalovirus-associated. In an earlier analysis, most TCR beta V segments were productive about 90% or about 30% of the time.

This chain joins TRBV6-5 and TRBJ1-3; TRBD1 aligns across 8 bases. The receptor was isolated from a man aged 18-30 years in good health and CMV-seronegative. Sample: PBMCs. The CDR3 DNA reads TGTGCCAGCTCGGCTGGACAGGGATACACCATATATTTT. Its translation is CASSAGQGYTIYF.